Listed below are T cell receptor beta chains from one sample, sequenced in a study of blood T cell repertoires in COVID-19. Clones were sequenced by immunoSEQ multiplex PCR, and TCRdb holds only the in-frame ones, with some missing. The sample has about 210,000 clones; 85% to 90% are singletons. Input material: PBMCs or T cells enriched from blood (not recorded which). These receptors all stem from a man between 25 and 39 years old who had recovered from COVID-19. Each CDR3 is given without its conserved first and last residue. Only some rows state a clone size, as once, few, many or a class for expanded clones.

j_gene: TRBJ1-4
abundance: few
v_gene: TRBV19
CDR3aa: ASSVTGSREKLF

j_gene: TRBJ1-1
abundance: NA
v_gene: TRBV4-1
CDR3aa: ASSQGRAVIEPRLHTEAF

j_gene: TRBJ1-3
abundance: NA
v_gene: TRBV11-2
CDR3aa: ASSPRGNTIY

j_gene: TRBJ2-7
abundance: NA
v_gene: TRBV7-9
CDR3aa: ASSLGASTYEQY

j_gene: TRBJ1-2
abundance: NA
v_gene: TRBV3-1/TRBV3-2
CDR3aa: ASSQERGTGGT

j_gene: TRBJ2-7
abundance: NA
v_gene: TRBV30
CDR3aa: AWSAPVTVSYEQY

j_gene: TRBJ2-7
abundance: NA
v_gene: TRBV9
CDR3aa: ASSVDPNRDEQY

j_gene: TRBJ1-5
abundance: NA
v_gene: TRBV7-2
CDR3aa: ASSLDRNNQPQH

j_gene: TRBJ2-3
abundance: once
v_gene: TRBV4-2
CDR3aa: ASSQDTVSGTQY

j_gene: TRBJ2-7
abundance: NA
v_gene: TRBV6-6
CDR3aa: ASTVDRSHEQY

j_gene: TRBJ1-1
abundance: NA
v_gene: TRBV29-1
CDR3aa: SVPGGMGTTEAF

j_gene: TRBJ1-6
abundance: NA
v_gene: TRBV30
CDR3aa: AWMETGGYSPLH

j_gene: TRBJ2-1
abundance: NA
v_gene: TRBV6-5
CDR3aa: ATTRRDRGNEQF

j_gene: TRBJ1-2
abundance: NA
v_gene: TRBV15
CDR3aa: ATSRWDSEGLKGYT

j_gene: TRBJ2-2
abundance: NA
v_gene: TRBV7-9
CDR3aa: ASSHRVWTGELF

j_gene: TRBJ1-1
abundance: NA
v_gene: TRBV7-6
CDR3aa: ASSLADRGDTEAF